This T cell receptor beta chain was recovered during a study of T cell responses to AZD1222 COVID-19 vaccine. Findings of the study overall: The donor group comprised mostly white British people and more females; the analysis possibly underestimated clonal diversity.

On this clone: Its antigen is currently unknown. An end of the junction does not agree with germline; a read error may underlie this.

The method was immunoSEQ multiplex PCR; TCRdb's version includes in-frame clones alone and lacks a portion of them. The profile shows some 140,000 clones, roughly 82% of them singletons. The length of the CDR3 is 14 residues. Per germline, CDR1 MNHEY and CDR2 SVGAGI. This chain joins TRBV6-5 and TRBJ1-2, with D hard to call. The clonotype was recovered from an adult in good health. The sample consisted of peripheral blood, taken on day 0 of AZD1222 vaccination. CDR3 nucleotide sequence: TGTGCCACCAGTTCCACAGTAGCTAACTATGGCTACACCTTC. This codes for CATSSTVANYGYTF.